Each of the 21 T cell receptor beta chains below was sequenced from the same sample in a study of T cell responses to AZD1222 COVID-19 vaccine. The data were produced by immunoSEQ multiplex PCR, yet TCRdb's version contains in-frame clones alone and is incomplete. The sample yields 95,000 to 150,000 clones, 80% to 90% seen once. This sample comprised peripheral blood, obtained on day 0 of AZD1222 vaccination. These receptors were taken from an adult in good health.

This clone was observed many times. The chain recombines TRBV10-2 with TRBJ1-3; TRBD1 matches at 12 bases. Germline values: CDR1 WSHSY, CDR2 SAAADI. The CDR3 length is 15 residues. With V trimmed by 6 bases and J by 2 bases, 2 bases remained unmatched. CDR3 DNA: TGCGCCAGCAGGGGGACAGGGGGCCCTGGAAACACCATATATTTT. Its translation: CASRGTGGPGNTIYF.

This clone was observed a few times. This specimen includes other DNA sequences encoding the same CDR3. The J gene is TRBJ1-5, the V gene TRBV5-1, with D unclear. Trimming shortened V by 8 bases and J by 4 bases, and 16 bases separated the two germline ends. The CDR3 runs to 14 residues. Germline V CDR1 and CDR2: SGHRS, YFSETQ. CDR3 DNA sequence: TGCGCCAGTAGCCTCCGGGGAGGGAATCAGCCCCAGCATTTT. Its translation is CASSLRGGNQPQHF.

CDR3: CATSVPLAGSLDTQYF. Written as DNA, the CDR3 is TGTGCCACCAGTGTCCCCCTAGCGGGAAGTTTAGATACGCAGTATTTT. The V call is TRBV24-1, the J call TRBJ2-3; 9 nucleotides align to TRBD2. Trimming took 5 bases from V and 5 from J; bases not matched to a gene: 10. Germline lookup yields CDR1 KGHDR and CDR2 SFDVKD. The CDR3 loop spans 16 amino acids.

The V and J genes are TRBV12-5 and TRBJ1-1; D call uncertain. The CDR3 consists of 17 residues. V gave up 0 bases and J gave up 1 base, with 15 bases separating them. Per the germline V gene, CDR1 is LGHNT and CDR2 is FRNRAP. CDR3 protein: CASGLVREGRGNTEAFF. The CDR3 nucleotides are TGTGCTAGTGGTTTGGTAAGGGAAGGGAGAGGGAACACTGAAGCTTTCTTT.

The chain links TRBV28 to TRBJ1-2; TRBD1 is a possible D gene (6 bases). The germline V gene has CDR1 MDHEN and CDR2 SYDVKM. Trimming shortened V by 6 bases and J by 2 bases, and 13 bases separated the two germline ends. The length of the CDR3 is 14 residues. The CDR3 DNA reads TGTGCCAGCAGCCGCCCTGACAGGAACTATGGCTACACCTTC. Protein product: CASSRPDRNYGYTF.

The chain couples TRBV20-1 to TRBJ2-1, with 8 nucleotides matching TRBD2. Germline V gene lookup returns CDR1 DFQATT and CDR2 SNEGSKA (reference sequence). The length of the CDR3 is 16 residues. Unmatched junction bases numbered 9, after V lost 3 bases and J lost 2 bases. In DNA, the CDR3 is TGCAGTGCTAGTGGGTTGACTAGCGTAGCCTACAATGAGCAGTTCTTC. It codes for CSASGLTSVAYNEQFF.

V gene TRBV7-3 combines with J gene TRBJ1-2; D is unresolved. Germline V gene sequence: CDR1 SGHTA, CDR2 FQGTGA. This CDR3 spans 15 amino acids. Trimming pared 2 bases from V and 0 bases from J, leaving 10 bases between. CDR3 sequence: CASSLGLPSNYGYTF. Here the CDR3 DNA reads TGTGCCAGCAGCTTAGGTTTACCTTCTAACTATGGCTACACCTTC.

The CDR3 coding sequence is TGCGCCAGCAGCCAAGATAGAGCGGACCTATACGAGCAGTACTTC. It specifies CASSQDRADLYEQYF. This chain connects TRBV4-1 to TRBJ2-7; a possible D gene is TRBD2 (5 bases). Germline assignment: CDR1 MGHRA and CDR2 YSYEKL. The CDR3 is 15 amino acids. The ends were cut back, 0 bases at V and 4 bases at J, with 13 bases in the middle.

The CDR3 DNA sequence: TGTGCCAGCTCACCACCACAGGGGACGGCCGTCGAAAAACTGTTTTTT. It translates to CASSPPQGTAVEKLFF. J is TRBJ1-4 and V is TRBV18; 7 bases line up with TRBD1. V trimming: 0 bases; J trimming: 8 bases; junction bases outside the gene matches: 9. The CDR3 runs 16 residues. The germline CDR1 and CDR2 sequences are KGHSH and LQKENI.

This chain connects TRBV6-5 to TRBJ1-2; 9 bases agree with TRBD1. Per germline, CDR1 MNHEY and CDR2 SVGAGI. The CDR3 is 14 residues long. The V segment lost 2 bases and the J segment 8 bases; nucleotides outside the gene matches: 6. In DNA form, the CDR3 reads TGTGCCAGCAGTTACCTCGACAGGGGGATCGGCTACACCTTC. Amino acid sequence: CASSYLDRGIGYTF.

The gene calls are TRBV24-1 and TRBJ2-7; 10 bases fit TRBD1. The trim removed 3 bases at V and 2 bases at J, leaving 3 bases unmatched. Germline CDR1 and CDR2: KGHDR and SFDVKD. The CDR3 is 15 residues long. CDR3 sequence: CATSDTGTGAYEQYF. In DNA form, the CDR3 reads TGTGCCACCAGTGATACCGGGACAGGGGCCTACGAGCAGTACTTC.

Turning to this clone: Other DNA sequences of this sample code for an identical CDR3. The rearrangement joins TRBV30 to TRBJ1-1, with a possible D match to TRBD1 (5 bases). The V end was cut by 2 bases, the J end by 0 bases, with 7 bases between. CDR1 is GTSNPN, CDR2 SVGIG, per germline (reference sequence). The CDR3 has 13 amino acids. CDR3 in DNA: TGTGCCTGGAGTACAGGAGTGAACACTGAAGCTTTCTTT. This codes for CAWSTGVNTEAFF.

The rearrangement links TRBV19 to TRBJ1-1; 11 positions match TRBD1. The junction had 2 bases not matched to a gene; V was cut back by 6 bases and J by 5 bases. The CDR3 covers 13 residues. Germline V CDR1 and CDR2: LNHDA, SQIVND (reference sequence). The CDR3 sequence is CASSWDRGTEAFF. CDR3 sequence (DNA): TGTGCCAGTAGCTGGGACAGGGGGACTGAAGCTTTCTTT.

The rearrangement links TRBV14 to TRBJ2-7, with 7 bases that match TRBD1. V gave up 4 bases and J gave up 4 bases; unmatched junction bases: 10. Germline loops: CDR1 SGHDN, CDR2 FVKESK. This CDR3 spans 15 amino acids. CDR3 coding DNA: TGTGCCAGCAGCCCTAGACAGGGTCCCTCTTACGAGCAGTACTTC. Its protein product is CASSPRQGPSYEQYF.

The V call is TRBV9, the J call TRBJ1-1; D ambiguous. Germline lookup yields CDR1 SGDLS and CDR2 YYNGEE. The ends were cut back, 0 bases at V and 1 base at J, with 13 bases in the middle. The CDR3 spans 16 residues. The CDR3 spells CASSVGSSLSNTEAFF. As DNA, the CDR3 is TGTGCCAGCAGCGTAGGGTCGAGCTTATCGAACACTGAAGCTTTCTTT.

The CDR3 here is CASSFVQGGTEAFF. CDR3 nucleotides: TGTGCCAGCAGCTTCGTCCAGGGAGGCACTGAAGCTTTCTTT. The chain couples TRBV7-2 to TRBJ1-1; possible D gene TRBD1, 5 bases. Germline loops: CDR1 SGHTA, CDR2 FQGNSA. The CDR3 contains 14 residues. Trimming removed 3 bases from V and 4 bases from J, with 12 bases in between.

The V gene is TRBV12-3 or TRBV12-4, the J gene TRBJ1-1; no definite D call. With 2 bases removed from V and 5 bases from J, the gap between germline ends came to 9 bases. The CDR3 totals 13 residues. The CDR3 loop is CASSLSQRTEAFF. The CDR3, as DNA: TGTGCCAGCAGTTTATCCCAGCGGACTGAAGCTTTCTTT.

This chain joins TRBV4-2 and TRBJ1-2; D is uncertain. Looked up from germline, CDR1 is LGHNA and CDR2 is YNFKEQ. This CDR3 has 13 residues. The V and J ends lost 1 base and 7 bases respectively, with 10 bases between them. The CDR3 is CASSQASRGGYTF. The CDR3 DNA reads TGTGCCAGCAGCCAAGCATCTCGGGGTGGCTACACCTTC.

This clone was picked up one time. This sequence joins TRBV7-2 and TRBJ2-3, with D perhaps TRBD2 (5 bases). Germline loops: CDR1 SGHTA, CDR2 FQGNSA. Trimming shortened V by 4 bases and J by 4 bases, and 12 bases separated the two germline ends. The CDR3 sequence is 14 residues long. The chain's CDR3 is CASSSRALADTQYF. DNA of the CDR3: TGTGCCAGCAGCTCTCGTGCACTAGCAGATACGCAGTATTTT.

The V gene is TRBV2, the J gene TRBJ1-1; no reliable D call. The V gene's germline CDR1 is SNHLY and CDR2 FYNNEI. The CDR3 is made up of 13 amino acids. The ends were cut back, 4 bases at V and 1 base at J, with 7 bases in the middle. CDR3: CASSAYENTEAFF. The CDR3 DNA sequence: TGTGCCAGCAGTGCCTACGAGAACACTGAAGCTTTCTTT.

V and J are TRBV18 and TRBJ1-5, with D hard to call. The CDR3 extends over 15 amino acids. Germline V lookup: CDR1 KGHSH, CDR2 LQKENI. Trimming shortened V by 6 bases and J by 4 bases, and 16 bases separated the two germline ends. For the CDR3, the DNA is TGTGCCAGCTCTGCAGCGTCCGGGAATAATCAGCCCCAGCATTTT. Encoded protein: CASSAASGNNQPQHF.